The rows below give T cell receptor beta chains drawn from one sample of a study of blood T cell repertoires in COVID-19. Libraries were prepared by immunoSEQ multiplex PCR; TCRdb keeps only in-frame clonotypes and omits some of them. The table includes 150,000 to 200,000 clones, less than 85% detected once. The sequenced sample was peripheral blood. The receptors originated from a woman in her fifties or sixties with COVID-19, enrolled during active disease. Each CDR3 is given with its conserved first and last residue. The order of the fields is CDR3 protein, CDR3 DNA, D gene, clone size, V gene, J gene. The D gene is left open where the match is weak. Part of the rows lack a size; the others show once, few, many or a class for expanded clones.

CASSSTGSSYEQYF	TGTGCCAGCAGTTCAACAGGGAGCTCCTACGAGCAGTACTTC	-	-	TRBV6-5	TRBJ2-7
CASSFPGAGVLDEQFF	TGTGCCAGCAGCTTCCCGGGGGCGGGGGTTTTGGATGAGCAGTTCTTC	-	-	TRBV5-6	TRBJ2-1
CASSKTGNYGYTF	TGTGCCAGCAGCAAAACAGGGAACTATGGCTACACCTTC	-	-	TRBV12-3/TRBV12-4	TRBJ1-2
CASSMVRGSNQPQHF	TGTGCCAGTAGTATGGTCAGGGGCAGCAATCAGCCCCAGCATTTT	-	few	TRBV19	TRBJ1-5
CASSGGRGTDSGSYEQYF	TGTGCCAGCAGTGGGGGGCGGGGGACGGATTCGGGCTCCTACGAGCAGTACTTC	-	-	TRBV2	TRBJ2-7
CSVPRGYNEQFF	TGCAGCGTTCCAAGGGGGTACAATGAGCAGTTCTTC	-	-	TRBV29-1	TRBJ2-1
CASSEGQEYEAFF	TGTGCCAGCAGTGAGGGACAGGAATATGAAGCTTTCTTT	TRBD1	few	TRBV6-6	TRBJ1-1
CASSRMGQLNQPQHF	TGTGCCAGTAGTAGAATGGGACAGTTAAATCAGCCCCAGCATTTT	TRBD1	-	TRBV19	TRBJ1-5
CASSDLTASGMTDTQYF	TGTGCCAGCAGCGATCTGACTGCTAGCGGGATGACAGATACGCAGTATTTT	TRBD2	-	TRBV9	TRBJ2-3
CSVETSVASSYNEQFF	TGCAGCGTTGAAACCTCCGTCGCTAGCTCCTACAATGAGCAGTTCTTC	-	-	TRBV29-1	TRBJ2-1
CASSYTQASNQPQHF	TGTGCCAGCAGTTACACCCAGGCCAGCAATCAGCCCCAGCATTTT	-	-	TRBV6-6	TRBJ1-5
CASSPPTSGYEQYF	TGTGCCAGCAGCCCCCCGACTAGCGGCTACGAGCAGTACTTC	TRBD2	-	TRBV11-2	TRBJ2-7
CASSLTGTGTSGNTIYF	TGCGCCAGCAGCTTAACCGGGACAGGGACCTCTGGAAACACCATATATTTT	TRBD1	-	TRBV4-1	TRBJ1-3
CASREGLLALHDNEQFF	TGTGCCAGCAGGGAAGGCCTACTAGCCCTCCACGACAATGAGCAGTTCTTC	-	-	TRBV11-2	TRBJ2-1
CASSKGGSNQPQHF	TGTGCCAGCTCTAAAGGAGGGTCTAATCAGCCCCAGCATTTT	-	-	TRBV6-5	TRBJ1-5
CASSVVGGDGTDTQYF	TGTGCCAGCAGCGTAGTCGGGGGGGACGGAACAGATACGCAGTATTTT	TRBD2	-	TRBV9	TRBJ2-3
CASSLVLHPGTDTQYF	TGTGCCAGCAGCTTAGTTCTTCACCCGGGCACAGATACGCAGTATTTT	-	-	TRBV7-9	TRBJ2-3
CASSSLTGTGGNEQYF	TGTGCCAGCAGCTCCCTGACCGGGACAGGGGGGAACGAGCAGTACTTC	TRBD1	hyperexpanded	TRBV28	TRBJ2-7
CASKSSSGANVLTF	TGTGCCAGTAAATCTAGCTCTGGGGCCAACGTCCTGACTTTC	-	-	TRBV19	TRBJ2-6
CASSPMWSGKNEQFF	TGTGCCAGCAGCCCCATGTGGTCAGGCAAGAATGAGCAGTTCTTC	-	-	TRBV7-2	TRBJ2-1
CASSLSASGRPKSTDTQYF	TGTGCCAGCAGCTTATCGGCCAGCGGGAGGCCCAAGAGCACAGATACGCAGTATTTT	TRBD2	-	TRBV7-3	TRBJ2-3
CASSQQGGSTDTQYF	TGTGCCAGCAGTCAACAGGGTGGGAGCACAGATACGCAGTATTTT	-	-	TRBV28	TRBJ2-3
CASSPGLAGDISYNEQFF	TGCGCCAGCAGCCCCGGACTAGCGGGAGACATCTCCTACAATGAGCAGTTCTTC	TRBD2	-	TRBV5-1	TRBJ2-1
CASSLPTPGTGGSGELFF	TGTGCCAGCAGCCTACCTACCCCCGGGACAGGGGGCTCCGGGGAGCTGTTTTTT	TRBD1	-	TRBV7-3	TRBJ2-2
CASSDGGMETQYF	TGTGCCAGCAGTGATGGGGGGATGGAGACCCAGTACTTC	-	-	TRBV25-1	TRBJ2-5
CASSLAGGTSTWETQYF	TGTGCCAGCAGCTTAGCGGGGGGGACTAGCACCTGGGAGACGCAGTATTTT	TRBD2	-	TRBV7-2	TRBJ2-3
CASVTGDGYYEQYF	TGTGCCAGCGTAACAGGGGATGGGTACTACGAGCAGTACTTC	TRBD1	-	TRBV2	TRBJ2-7
CATSDLASGGTDTQYF	TGTGCCACCAGTGATTTGGCTAGCGGGGGCACAGATACGCAGTATTTT	TRBD2	-	TRBV24-1	TRBJ2-3
CASSESRGLPSGAFF	TGTGCCAGCAGTGAATCCCGAGGGTTACCCTCGGGGGCTTTCTTT	-	few	TRBV25-1	TRBJ1-1
CASSLGQGTYSNQPQHF	TGTGCCAGCAGCCTTGGACAGGGGACTTATAGCAATCAGCCCCAGCATTTT	TRBD1	-	TRBV4-2	TRBJ1-5
CASFTGETEAFF	TGTGCCAGCTTTACGGGGGAGACTGAAGCTTTCTTT	-	-	TRBV28	TRBJ1-1
CASSSGLAGGTVEETQYF	TGTGCCAGCTCATCGGGACTAGCGGGGGGCACCGTCGAAGAGACCCAGTACTTC	TRBD2	-	TRBV18	TRBJ2-5
CASSSDTESSYNSPLHF	TGTGCCAGCAGCTCAGACACCGAAAGCTCCTATAATTCACCCCTCCACTTT	-	-	TRBV5-6	TRBJ1-6
CASSGPGTSGPKEYTGELFF	TGTGCCAGCAGCGGACCCGGGACTAGCGGACCTAAGGAATACACCGGGGAGCTGTTTTTT	TRBD2	-	TRBV9	TRBJ2-2
CASSLAGATDTQYF	TGTGCCAGCAGCTTAGCGGGGGCGACAGATACGCAGTATTTT	-	-	TRBV7-8	TRBJ2-3
CASSQTGTSNTGELFF	TGCGCCAGCAGCCAAACCGGGACTTCCAACACCGGGGAGCTGTTTTTT	-	-	TRBV5-1	TRBJ2-2
CASSLDIGEVTQYF	TGTGCCAGCAGCTTAGATATAGGGGAGGTTACGCAGTATTTT	-	-	TRBV7-2	TRBJ2-3
CASSLDPGGSNQPQHF	TGCGCCAGCAGCTTGGACCCAGGGGGGAGCAATCAGCCCCAGCATTTT	TRBD1	-	TRBV5-1	TRBJ1-5
CASSQDNRGVGEQYF	TGTGCCAGCAGCCAAGATAACAGGGGGGTAGGCGAGCAGTACTTC	TRBD1	-	TRBV4-2	TRBJ2-7
CATSIGWGQGVPLYEQYF	TGTGCCACCAGCATAGGGTGGGGACAGGGGGTGCCTCTCTACGAGCAGTACTTC	TRBD1	many	TRBV15	TRBJ2-7
CASSLESGAWETQYF	TGCGCCAGCAGCTTGGAAAGTGGGGCCTGGGAGACCCAGTACTTC	-	-	TRBV5-1	TRBJ2-5
CASSLQGWSGSSNQPQHF	TGTGCCAGCAGCTTACAAGGCTGGAGTGGGAGTAGCAATCAGCCCCAGCATTTT	-	-	TRBV7-3	TRBJ1-5
CATSRDIGDTEAFF	TGTGCCACCAGCAGAGATATCGGGGACACTGAAGCTTTCTTT	-	-	TRBV15	TRBJ1-1
CASSRSTGNPILVGNQPQHF	TGTGCCAGTAGCCGTTCGACAGGGAACCCTATATTGGTTGGCAATCAGCCCCAGCATTTT	TRBD1	once	TRBV19	TRBJ1-5
CASSLGTGPRYGYTF	TGTGCCAGCAGCTTAGGGACAGGCCCCCGCTATGGCTACACCTTC	TRBD1	-	TRBV11-2	TRBJ1-2
CASSLIGLQKHFF	TGTGCCAGCAGCTTAATCGGACTGCAAAAACACTTCTTC	-	-	TRBV5-6	TRBJ1-2
CASSAGTGGGTEAFF	TGTGCCAGCAGCGCCGGGACAGGGGGAGGCACTGAAGCTTTCTTT	TRBD1	-	TRBV7-3	TRBJ1-1
CAISEGGGQGGLAGPYNEQFF	TGTGCCATCAGTGAGGGGGGGGGACAGGGTGGACTAGCGGGCCCCTACAATGAGCAGTTCTTC	TRBD2	-	TRBV10-3	TRBJ2-1
CASSPFLLPSSGTGVNEQFF	TGTGCCAGCAGCCCATTCTTGTTACCCTCATCCGGGACAGGGGTCAATGAGCAGTTCTTC	TRBD1	many	TRBV28	TRBJ2-1
CASSRTGDNSPLHF	TGCGCCAGCAGCCGAACAGGGGATAATTCACCCCTCCACTTT	TRBD1	-	TRBV5-1	TRBJ1-6
CASSPRTRVNNEQFF	TGTGCCAGCAGTCCAAGGACTAGAGTCAACAATGAGCAGTTCTTC	TRBD2	-	TRBV27	TRBJ2-1
CASSRDRGAFSSYEQYF	TGTGCCAGCAGCCGGGACAGGGGCGCCTTTAGCTCCTACGAGCAGTACTTC	TRBD1	-	TRBV27	TRBJ2-7
CASSFRLTNEQFF	TGTGCCAGCAGCTTCCGCCTAACCAATGAGCAGTTCTTC	-	-	TRBV7-2	TRBJ2-1